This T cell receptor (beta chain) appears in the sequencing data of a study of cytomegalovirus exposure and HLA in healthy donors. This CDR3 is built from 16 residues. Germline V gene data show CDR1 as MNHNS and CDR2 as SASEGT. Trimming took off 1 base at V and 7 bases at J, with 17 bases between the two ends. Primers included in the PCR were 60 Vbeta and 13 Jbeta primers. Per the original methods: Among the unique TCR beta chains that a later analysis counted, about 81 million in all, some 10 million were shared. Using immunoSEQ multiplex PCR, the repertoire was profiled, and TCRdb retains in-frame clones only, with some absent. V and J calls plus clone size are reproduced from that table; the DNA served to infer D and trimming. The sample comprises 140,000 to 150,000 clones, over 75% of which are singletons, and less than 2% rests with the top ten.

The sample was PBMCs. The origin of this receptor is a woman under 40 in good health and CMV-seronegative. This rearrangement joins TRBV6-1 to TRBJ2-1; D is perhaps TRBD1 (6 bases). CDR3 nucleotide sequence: TGTGCCAGCAGTGAAGGCCGGACAGCTTATGGGAATGAGCAGTTCTTC. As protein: CASSEGRTAYGNEQFF.